A selection of T cell receptor beta chains follows, all from one sample in a study of cytomegalovirus exposure and HLA in healthy donors. TCRdb keeps only in-frame clones here, not all; method: immunoSEQ multiplex PCR. The table includes under 200,000 clones, roughly 80% detected once. The sample comprised PBMCs. The receptors shown here come from a man aged 18 to 30 in good health and CMV-seronegative. Each CDR3 is given with its conserved first and last residue. Fields, in order: CDR3 DNA, CDR3 protein, clone size, D gene, J gene, CDR3 length, V gene. The D gene is left open where the match is weak. Some rows mark clone size as missing; the rest say once, few, many or name a class of expanded clone.

TGTGCCAGCAGCAGCCGTTGGGACAGAGATGAATACGAGCAGTACTTC | CASSSRWDRDEYEQYF | NA | TRBD1 | TRBJ2-7 | 16 | TRBV7-9
TGTGCCAGCAGCGTAGACCTGGGGAGAGATACGCAGTATTTT | CASSVDLGRDTQYF | NA | NA | TRBJ2-3 | 14 | TRBV9
TGCGCCAGCAGCCAAGATCTGGGGGGACTAGCGGGAGCAGAGACCCAGTACTTC | CASSQDLGGLAGAETQYF | NA | TRBD2 | TRBJ2-5 | 18 | TRBV4-3
TGTGCCAGCAGTCCTGGACTAGCGGGAGGGCCTACAGCCCTCCGCCAGTACTACGAGCAGTACTTC | CASSPGLAGGPTALRQYYEQYF | few | TRBD2 | TRBJ2-7 | 22 | TRBV27
TGCAGCGTTGGACAGAGGACTAATGAAAAACTGTTTTTT | CSVGQRTNEKLFF | few | NA | TRBJ1-4 | 13 | TRBV29-1
TGCGCCAGCAGCTTCGGACAGGGTTGGGAGACCCAGTACTTC | CASSFGQGWETQYF | NA | TRBD1 | TRBJ2-5 | 14 | TRBV5-1
TGTGCCATCAGTGACCCCTCGGTGAGCGGGAGACTCGGGGGGGCCTACGAGCAGTACTTC | CAISDPSVSGRLGGAYEQYF | NA | TRBD2 | TRBJ2-7 | 20 | TRBV10-3
TGTGCCAGCAGCTCTAATACGGGTAGCAATCAGCCCCAGCATTTT | CASSSNTGSNQPQHF | NA | NA | TRBJ1-5 | 15 | TRBV7-9
TGCGCCAGCAGCCAAGAATTCCGCGGCCCAGGGGCGCGGAACATTCAGTACTTC | CASSQEFRGPGARNIQYF | NA | NA | TRBJ2-4 | 18 | TRBV4-3
TGTGCCAGCTCACCTTATCAGGGCACAGATACGCAGTATTTT | CASSPYQGTDTQYF | NA | NA | TRBJ2-3 | 14 | TRBV18
TGTGCCAGCAGCCGCGTCGTCGGAGGAGAGACCCAGTACTTC | CASSRVVGGETQYF | NA | NA | TRBJ2-5 | 14 | TRBV7-2
TGTGCCAGCAGCTTCGGGGGTAGCGGGACTTCGGCTGCAGATACGCAGTATTTT | CASSFGGSGTSAADTQYF | NA | TRBD2 | TRBJ2-3 | 18 | TRBV5-6
TGTGCCAGCAGCGCCAGCGGGACGAACACCGGGGAGCTGTTTTTT | CASSASGTNTGELFF | NA | TRBD2 | TRBJ2-2 | 15 | TRBV9
TGTGCCAGCAGCCAAGTAGGGGGGGCTGGAAACACCATATATTTT | CASSQVGGAGNTIYF | few | NA | TRBJ1-3 | 15 | TRBV14
TGTGCCAGCAGGGGACTAAACAGGGATCAGCCCCAGCATTTT | CASRGLNRDQPQHF | NA | NA | TRBJ1-5 | 14 | TRBV6-5
TGTGCCAGTAGTGCCGGGATCCTCTATGGCTACACCTTC | CASSAGILYGYTF | NA | NA | TRBJ1-2 | 13 | TRBV19
TGTGCCAGCAGCCCCGGACTAGCGGACAGGAGGTACTTC | CASSPGLADRRYF | NA | TRBD2 | TRBJ2-7 | 13 | TRBV27
TGCGCCAGCAGCTTACAGTACCAAGAGACCCAGTACTTC | CASSLQYQETQYF | once | NA | TRBJ2-5 | 13 | TRBV5-1
TGTGCCAGCAGTTGGGGGCCTTATAGCAATCAGCCCCAGCATTTT | CASSWGPYSNQPQHF | NA | NA | TRBJ1-5 | 15 | TRBV28
TGTGCCAGCAGTTACTCGACGGACAAAGCCTACGAGCAGTACTTC | CASSYSTDKAYEQYF | NA | NA | TRBJ2-7 | 15 | TRBV6-5
TGTGCCAGCAGTGCTTCGTCCGGGGGTAGTCAGCCCCAGCATTTT | CASSASSGGSQPQHF | NA | NA | TRBJ1-5 | 15 | TRBV6-5
TGTGCCAGCGCCTCCGGGGGACTAGTTCTCTTC | CASASGGLVLF | NA | TRBD2 | TRBJ2-1 | 11 | TRBV6-1
TGTGCCAGCAGTTACTCGGGAGGGAGTGGCAACGAGCAGTACTTC | CASSYSGGSGNEQYF | NA | TRBD2 | TRBJ2-7 | 15 | TRBV6-5
TGTGCCAGCAGTTTACCCCAGACGGGCTACGAGCAGTACTTC | CASSLPQTGYEQYF | few | NA | TRBJ2-7 | 14 | TRBV28
TGTGCCAGTAGTAATGACGGGGGGGCCACAGATACGCAGTATTTT | CASSNDGGATDTQYF | NA | TRBD2 | TRBJ2-3 | 15 | TRBV19
TGCGCCAGCAGCTCTACGGACAGGTACACCGGGGAGCTGTTTTTT | CASSSTDRYTGELFF | NA | TRBD1 | TRBJ2-2 | 15 | TRBV5-1
TGTGCCAGCAGTGACTCTAGCGGCTCCAATGAGCAGTTCTTC | CASSDSSGSNEQFF | few | NA | TRBJ2-1 | 14 | TRBV6-4